The next 10 T cell receptor beta chains were all read from a single sample in a study of shared clonotypes between healthy human individuals. TCRdb keeps only in-frame clones here, not all; method: immunoSEQ multiplex PCR. This table holds some 2,000,000 clones, approximately 95% found once. The sample comprised naive CD4+ T cells sorted from blood. Regarding subset: CD45RA+ positively selected. The receptors come from a man in his late teens or twenties in good health.

The rearrangement links TRBV7-9 to TRBJ2-7; 7 nucleotides align to TRBD2. The CDR3 loop spans 14 amino acids. Germline assignment: CDR1 SEHNR and CDR2 FQNEAQ (reference sequence). Trimming took 5 bases from V and 2 from J; bases not matched to a gene: 6. The CDR3 nucleotides read TGTGCCAGCAGCAAAGCGGGGATTGCCTACGAGCAGTACTTC. It specifies CASSKAGIAYEQYF.

This chain links TRBV11-2 with TRBJ2-5; 13 bases align to TRBD2. CDR1 and CDR2 (germline): SGHAT, FQNNGV. Unmatched junction bases numbered 2, after V lost 5 bases and J lost 2 bases. The CDR3 totals 15 residues. The CDR3: CASSATSGGQETQYF. The CDR3 DNA is TGTGCCAGCAGCGCGACTAGCGGGGGGCAAGAGACCCAGTACTTC.

This chain joins TRBV10-1 and TRBJ2-5, with 8 positions matching TRBD1. Germline CDR1 reads WNHNN; CDR2 reads SYGVQD (reference sequence). The CDR3 consists of 14 residues. V was pared by 8 bases and J by 3 bases, with 8 bases of the junction left unmatched. The CDR3 spells CASLSGQAKETQYF. The CDR3 DNA reads as TGCGCCAGCCTGTCGGGACAGGCTAAAGAGACCCAGTACTTC.

V usage is TRBV6-6 and J usage is TRBJ1-1; D gene unclear. The V gene lost 4 bases and the J gene lost 0 bases, with 12 bases spanning the gap. There are 15 residues in the CDR3. The germline V gene encodes CDR1 MNHNY and CDR2 SVGAGI (reference sequence). The CDR3 DNA follows: TGTGCCAGCAGTTTGCCAAGGCACGTGAACACTGAAGCTTTCTTT. Amino acid sequence: CASSLPRHVNTEAFF.

Worth noting for this clone: At the DNA level, this CDR3 is encoded by other sequences in the same sample as well. This chain connects TRBV27 to TRBJ1-5; D is ambiguous. CDR1 MNHEY and CDR2 SMNVEV come from the germline V gene (reference sequence). V was clipped by 3 bases and J by 4 bases, with 7 bases between them. The CDR3 has 13 residues. The CDR3 DNA sequence: TGTGCCAGCAGTTTGGAGCGGAATCAGCCCCAGCATTTT. Encoded protein: CASSLERNQPQHF.

This chain joins TRBV11-2 and TRBJ2-5; no reliable D call. Germline V gives CDR1 SGHAT, CDR2 FQNNGV. The CDR3 length is 12 residues. The V end was cut by 3 bases, the J end by 5 bases, with 7 bases between. CDR3 sequence reads: CASSFGSETQYF. CDR3 coding DNA: TGTGCCAGCAGCTTTGGCTCGGAGACCCAGTACTTC.

Points on this clone: The sample contains more than one DNA sequence encoding this CDR3. The chain combines TRBV5-1 with TRBJ2-3, with D possibly being TRBD2 (6 bases). Trimming left V 1 base short and J 0 bases short, with 9 bases between. Looked up from germline, CDR1 is SGHRS and CDR2 is YFSETQ. This CDR3 is built from 15 residues. CDR3 amino acids: CASSLTSPSTDTQYF. In DNA, the CDR3 is TGCGCCAGCAGCTTGACTAGCCCCAGCACAGATACGCAGTATTTT.

The CDR3 nucleotides are TGTGCCAGCAGTGCGACCAGGGTCGGGGAGCTGTTTTTT. It is translated as CASSATRVGELFF. The chain carries TRBV2 and TRBJ2-2, with TRBD1 as a possible D gene (5 bases). V gave up 4 bases and J gave up 7 bases, with 10 bases separating them. The CDR3 covers 13 residues. Germline-derived CDR1 and CDR2 are SNHLY and FYNNEI.

The chain employs TRBV28 and TRBJ1-5; 9 bases align to TRBD1. This CDR3 comprises 14 residues. CDR1 MDHEN and CDR2 SYDVKM come from the germline V gene. Trimming removed 6 bases from V and 3 bases from J; junction bases left unmatched: 3. CDR3 amino acids: CASRRTGDNQPQHF. The CDR3 bases are TGTGCCAGCAGGCGGACAGGGGACAATCAGCCCCAGCATTTT. Combining the CDR3 with reference TRBV28 and TRBJ1-5 gives the whole variable domain DVKVTQSSRYLVKRTGEKVFLECVQDMDHENMFWYRQDPGLGLRLIYFSYDVKMKEKGDIPEGYSVSREKKERFSLILESASTNQTSMYLCASRRTGDNQPQHFGDGTRLSIL.

About this clone: The junction does not match germline at one end; this may be a read error. The sample carries other DNA sequences with the same CDR3. Here the CDR3 DNA reads TGCGCCAGCAGTTACGTAGGCAGTTACTCCTACGAGCAGTACTTC. Translated: CASSYVGSYSYEQYF. The chain is built from TRBV6-6 and TRBJ2-7; no definite D call. There are 15 residues in the CDR3. Germline V gene lookup returns CDR1 MNHNY and CDR2 SVGAGI (reference sequence).